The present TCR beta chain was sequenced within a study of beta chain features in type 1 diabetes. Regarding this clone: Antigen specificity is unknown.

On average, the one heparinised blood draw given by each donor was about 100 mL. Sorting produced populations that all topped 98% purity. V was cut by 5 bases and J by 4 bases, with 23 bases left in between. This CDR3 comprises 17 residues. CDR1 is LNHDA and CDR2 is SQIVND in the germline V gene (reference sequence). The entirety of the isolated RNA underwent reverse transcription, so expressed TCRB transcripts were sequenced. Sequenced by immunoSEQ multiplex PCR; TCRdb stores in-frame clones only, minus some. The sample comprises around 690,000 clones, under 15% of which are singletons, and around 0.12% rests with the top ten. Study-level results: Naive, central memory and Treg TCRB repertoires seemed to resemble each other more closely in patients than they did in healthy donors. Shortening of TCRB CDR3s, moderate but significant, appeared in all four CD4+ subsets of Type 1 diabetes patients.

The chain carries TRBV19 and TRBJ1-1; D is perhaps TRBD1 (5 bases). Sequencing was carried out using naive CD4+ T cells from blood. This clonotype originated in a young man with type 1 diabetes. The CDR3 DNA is TGTGCCAGTAGTCCCTCGGACAACCCTAGGGTCGTCACTGAAGCTTTCTTT. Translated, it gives CASSPSDNPRVVTEAFF.